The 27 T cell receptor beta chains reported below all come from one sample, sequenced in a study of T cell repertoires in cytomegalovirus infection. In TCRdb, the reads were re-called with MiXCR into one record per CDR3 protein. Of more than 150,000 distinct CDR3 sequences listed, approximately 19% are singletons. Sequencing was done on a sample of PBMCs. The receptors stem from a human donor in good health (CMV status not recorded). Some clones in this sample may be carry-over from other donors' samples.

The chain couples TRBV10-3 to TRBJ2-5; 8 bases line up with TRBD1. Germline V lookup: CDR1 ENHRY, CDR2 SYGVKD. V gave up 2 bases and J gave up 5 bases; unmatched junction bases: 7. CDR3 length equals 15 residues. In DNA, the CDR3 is TGTGCCATCAGTGAGCCAGCAGGGGGCCGTGAGACCCAGTACTTC. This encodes CAISEPAGGRETQYF.

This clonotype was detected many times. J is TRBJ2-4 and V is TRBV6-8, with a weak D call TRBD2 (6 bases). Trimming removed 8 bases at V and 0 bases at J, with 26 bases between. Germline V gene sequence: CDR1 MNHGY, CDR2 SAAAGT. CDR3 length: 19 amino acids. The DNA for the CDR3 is TGTGCCAGCCGCCCCATAACCCTAGGACTACCGCTAGCCAAAAACATTCAGTACTTC. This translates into CASRPITLGLPLAKNIQYF.

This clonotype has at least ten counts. The CDR3 loop is CASSLDRSNTGELFF. The CDR3 DNA is TGTGCCAGCAGCTTGGACAGATCGAACACCGGGGAGCTGTTTTTT. V gene TRBV7-2 combines with J gene TRBJ2-2; tentatively, D is TRBD1 (6 bases). V lost 3 bases to trimming and J lost 0 bases, with 8 bases between them. Germline CDR1 is SGHTA and CDR2 is FQGNSA. The CDR3 sequence is 15 residues long.

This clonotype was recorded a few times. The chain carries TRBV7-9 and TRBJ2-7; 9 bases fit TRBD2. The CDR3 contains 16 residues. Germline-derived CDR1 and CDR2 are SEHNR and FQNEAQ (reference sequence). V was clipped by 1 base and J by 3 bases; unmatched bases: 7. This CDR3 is CASSLVPAGGIYEQYF. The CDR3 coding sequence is TGTGCCAGCAGCTTAGTTCCAGCGGGAGGAATCTACGAGCAGTACTTC. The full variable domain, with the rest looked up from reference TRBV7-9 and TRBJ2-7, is DTGVSQNPRHKITKRGQNVTFRCDPISEHNRLYWYRQTLGQGPEFLTYFQNEAQLEKSRLLSDRFSAERPKGSFSTLEIQRTEQGDSAMYLCASSLVPAGGIYEQYFGPGTRLTVT.

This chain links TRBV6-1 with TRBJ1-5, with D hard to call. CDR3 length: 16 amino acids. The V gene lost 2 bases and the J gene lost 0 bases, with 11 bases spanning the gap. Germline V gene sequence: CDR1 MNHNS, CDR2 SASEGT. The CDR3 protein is CASSEWIGVSNQPQHF. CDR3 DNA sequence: TGTGCCAGCAGTGAATGGATTGGGGTTAGCAATCAGCCCCAGCATTTT.

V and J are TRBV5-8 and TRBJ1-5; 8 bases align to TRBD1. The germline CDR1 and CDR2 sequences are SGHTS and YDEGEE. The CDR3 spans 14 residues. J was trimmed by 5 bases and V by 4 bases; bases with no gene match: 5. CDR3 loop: CASSPRQGYQPQHF. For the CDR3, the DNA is TGTGCCAGCAGCCCAAGACAGGGGTATCAGCCCCAGCATTTT.

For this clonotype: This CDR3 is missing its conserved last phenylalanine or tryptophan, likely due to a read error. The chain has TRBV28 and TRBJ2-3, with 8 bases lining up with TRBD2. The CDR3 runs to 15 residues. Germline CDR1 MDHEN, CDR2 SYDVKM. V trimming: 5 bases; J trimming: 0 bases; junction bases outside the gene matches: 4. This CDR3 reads CASSAGTRSTDTQYL. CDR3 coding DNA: TGTGCCAGCAGTGCCGGGACTAGGAGCACAGATACGCAGTATTTA.

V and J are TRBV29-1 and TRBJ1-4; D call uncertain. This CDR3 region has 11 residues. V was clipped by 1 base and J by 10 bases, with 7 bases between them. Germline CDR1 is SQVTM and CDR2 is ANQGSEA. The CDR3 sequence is CSVEAERKLFF. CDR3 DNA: TGCAGCGTTGAAGCTGAAAGAAAACTGTTTTTT. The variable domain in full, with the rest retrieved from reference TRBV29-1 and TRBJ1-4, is SAVISQKPSRDICQRGTSLTIQCQVDSQVTMMFWYRQQPGQSLTLIATANQGSEATYESGFVIDKFPISRPNLTFSTLTVSNMSPEDSSIYLCSVEAERKLFFGSGTQLSVL.

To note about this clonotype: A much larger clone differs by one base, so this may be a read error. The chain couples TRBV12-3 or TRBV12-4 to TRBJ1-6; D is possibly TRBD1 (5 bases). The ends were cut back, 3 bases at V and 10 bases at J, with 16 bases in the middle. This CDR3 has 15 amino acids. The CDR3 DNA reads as TGTGCCAGCAGTTTGCAGGGAGAGGGTAAATCACCCCTCCACTTT. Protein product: CASSLQGEGKSPLHF.

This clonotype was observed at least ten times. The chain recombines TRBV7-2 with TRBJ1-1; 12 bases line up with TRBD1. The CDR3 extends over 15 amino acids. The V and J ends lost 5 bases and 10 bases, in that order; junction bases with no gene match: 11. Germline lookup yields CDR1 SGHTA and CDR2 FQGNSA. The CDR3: CASSPPGQGARGAFF. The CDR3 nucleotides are TGTGCCAGCAGCCCACCGGGACAGGGGGCGCGGGGAGCTTTCTTT.

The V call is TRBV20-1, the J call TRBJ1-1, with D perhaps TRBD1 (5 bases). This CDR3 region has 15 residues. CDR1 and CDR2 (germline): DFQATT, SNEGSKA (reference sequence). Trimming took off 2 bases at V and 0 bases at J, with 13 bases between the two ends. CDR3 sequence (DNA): TGCAGTGCTAGAAACTGGAGGGACCTGAACACTGAAGCTTTCTTT. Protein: CSARNWRDLNTEAFF.

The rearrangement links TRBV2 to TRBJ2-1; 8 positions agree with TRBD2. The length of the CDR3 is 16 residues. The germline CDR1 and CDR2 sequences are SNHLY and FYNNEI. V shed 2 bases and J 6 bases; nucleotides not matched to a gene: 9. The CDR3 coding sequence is TGTGCCAGCAGTGAACGGGGAGCGGGAGCGTCCAATGAGCAGTTCTTC. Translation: CASSERGAGASNEQFF.

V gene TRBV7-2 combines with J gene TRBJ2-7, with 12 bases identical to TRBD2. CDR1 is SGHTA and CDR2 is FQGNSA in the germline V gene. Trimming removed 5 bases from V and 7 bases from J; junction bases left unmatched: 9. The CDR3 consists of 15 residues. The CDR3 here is CASSRLLTSGREQYF. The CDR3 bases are TGTGCCAGCAGCCGCTTGTTAACTAGCGGGAGGGAGCAGTACTTC.

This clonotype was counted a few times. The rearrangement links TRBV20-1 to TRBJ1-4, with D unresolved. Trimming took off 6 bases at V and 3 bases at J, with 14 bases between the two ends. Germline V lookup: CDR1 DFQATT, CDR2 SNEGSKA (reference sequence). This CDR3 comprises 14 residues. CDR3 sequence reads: CSARHVQANEKLFF. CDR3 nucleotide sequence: TGCAGTGCCCGACATGTGCAGGCTAATGAAAAACTGTTTTTT.

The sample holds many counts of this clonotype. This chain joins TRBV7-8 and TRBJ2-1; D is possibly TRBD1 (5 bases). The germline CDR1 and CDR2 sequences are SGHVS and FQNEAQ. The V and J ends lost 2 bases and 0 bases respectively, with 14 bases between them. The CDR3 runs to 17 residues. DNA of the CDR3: TGTGCCAGCAGCTTACTGGGGCCGTTAAGCTCCTACAATGAGCAGTTCTTC. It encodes CASSLLGPLSSYNEQFF. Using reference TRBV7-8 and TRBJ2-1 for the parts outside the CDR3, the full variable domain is GAGVSQSPRYKVAKRGQDVALRCDPISGHVSLFWYQQALGQGPEFLTYFQNEAQLDKSGLPSDRFFAERPEGSVSTLKIQRTQQEDSAVYLCASSLLGPLSSYNEQFFGPGTRLTVL.

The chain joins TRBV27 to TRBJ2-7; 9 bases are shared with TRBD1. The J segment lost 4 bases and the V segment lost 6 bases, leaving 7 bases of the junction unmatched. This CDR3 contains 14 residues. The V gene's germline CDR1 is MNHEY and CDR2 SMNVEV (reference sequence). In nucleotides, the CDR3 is TGTGCCAGCAGCCGGGACAGGGATTGGTACGAGCAGTACTTC. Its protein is CASSRDRDWYEQYF.

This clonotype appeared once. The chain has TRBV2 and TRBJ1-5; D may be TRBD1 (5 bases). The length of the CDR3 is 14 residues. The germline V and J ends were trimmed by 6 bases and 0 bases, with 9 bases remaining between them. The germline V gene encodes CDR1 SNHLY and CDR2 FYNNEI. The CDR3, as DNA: TGTGCCAGCAGCAGGGAAAATAGCAATCAGCCCCAGCATTTT. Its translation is CASSRENSNQPQHF.

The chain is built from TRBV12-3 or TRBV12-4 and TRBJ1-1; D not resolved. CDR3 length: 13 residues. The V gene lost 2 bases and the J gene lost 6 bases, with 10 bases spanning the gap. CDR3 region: CASSLTDFSEAFF. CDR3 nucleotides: TGTGCCAGCAGTTTAACGGACTTCTCTGAAGCTTTCTTT.

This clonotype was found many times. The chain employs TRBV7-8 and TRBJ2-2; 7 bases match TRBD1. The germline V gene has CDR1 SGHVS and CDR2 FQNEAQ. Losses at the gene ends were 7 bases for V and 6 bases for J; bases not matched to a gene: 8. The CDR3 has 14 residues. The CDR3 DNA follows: TGTGCCAGCAACCCGGGACAGTGGGCCGGGGAGCTGTTTTTT. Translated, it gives CASNPGQWAGELFF.

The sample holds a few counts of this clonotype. CDR3 DNA sequence: TGTGCCAGCAGTCCCCTCGGGGGTGGGTGGTACAATGAGCAGTTCTTC. This sequence encodes CASSPLGGGWYNEQFF. The V call is TRBV28, the J call TRBJ2-1; possible D gene TRBD2, 6 bases. With 5 bases removed from V and 4 bases from J, the gap between germline ends came to 18 bases. From germline, CDR1 is MDHEN and CDR2 SYDVKM. The CDR3 spans 16 residues.

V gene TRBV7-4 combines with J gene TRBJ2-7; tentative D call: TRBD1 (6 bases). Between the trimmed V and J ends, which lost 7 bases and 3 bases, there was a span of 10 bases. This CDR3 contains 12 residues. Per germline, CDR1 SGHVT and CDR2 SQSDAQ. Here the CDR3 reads CASKGDNYEQYV. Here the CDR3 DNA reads TGTGCCAGCAAAGGGGACAACTACGAGCAGTACGTC.

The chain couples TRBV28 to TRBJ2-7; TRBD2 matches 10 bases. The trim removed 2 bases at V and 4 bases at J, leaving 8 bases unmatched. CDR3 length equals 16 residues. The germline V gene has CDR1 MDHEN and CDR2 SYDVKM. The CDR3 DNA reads TGTGCCAGCAGTTTACCTATTAGGGGACTAGCGTACGAGCAGTACTTC. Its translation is CASSLPIRGLAYEQYF.

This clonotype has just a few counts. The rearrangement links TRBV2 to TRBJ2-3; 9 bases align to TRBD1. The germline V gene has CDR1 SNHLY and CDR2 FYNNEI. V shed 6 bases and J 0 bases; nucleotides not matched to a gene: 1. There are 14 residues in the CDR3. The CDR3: CASRTGGSTDTQYF. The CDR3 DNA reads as TGTGCCAGCAGGACAGGGGGGAGCACAGATACGCAGTATTTT.

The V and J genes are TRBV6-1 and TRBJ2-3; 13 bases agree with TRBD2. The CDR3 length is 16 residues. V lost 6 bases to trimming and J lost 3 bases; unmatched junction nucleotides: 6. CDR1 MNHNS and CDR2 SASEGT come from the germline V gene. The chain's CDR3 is CASSPTSGRLTDTQYF. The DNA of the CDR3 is TGTGCCAGCAGCCCGACTAGCGGGAGGTTAACAGATACGCAGTATTTT.

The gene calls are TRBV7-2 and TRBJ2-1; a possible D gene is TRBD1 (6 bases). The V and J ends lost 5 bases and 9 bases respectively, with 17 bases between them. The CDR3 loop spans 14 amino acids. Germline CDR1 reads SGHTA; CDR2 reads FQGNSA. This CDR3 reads CASSISTGFSEQFF. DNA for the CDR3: TGTGCCAGCAGCATAAGCACAGGGTTTAGTGAGCAGTTCTTC.

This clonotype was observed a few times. DNA for the CDR3: TGCAGTGCTAGAGATGTGGCCGGGGAGCTGTTTTTT. Translating it yields CSARDVAGELFF. The gene calls are TRBV20-1 and TRBJ2-2; no reliable D call. Per the germline V gene, CDR1 is DFQATT and CDR2 is SNEGSKA (reference sequence). There are 12 residues in the CDR3. V was cut by 0 bases and J by 6 bases, with 5 bases left in between.

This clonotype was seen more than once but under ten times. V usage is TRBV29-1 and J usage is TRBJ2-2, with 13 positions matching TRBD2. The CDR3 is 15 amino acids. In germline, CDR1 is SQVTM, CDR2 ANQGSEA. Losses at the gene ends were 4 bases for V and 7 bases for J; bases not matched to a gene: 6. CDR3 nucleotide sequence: TGCAGCGTTGCCCCTAGGACTAGCGGGGGCGGGGAGCTGTTTTTT. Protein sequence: CSVAPRTSGGGELFF.